What follows describes a single T cell receptor (beta chain). With 4 bases removed from V and 0 bases from J, the gap between germline ends came to 7 bases. This CDR3 contains 14 residues. Germline loops: CDR1 WSHSY, CDR2 SAAADI. The data derive from a study of shared T cell receptors in the human thymus. Using immunoSEQ multiplex PCR, the repertoire was profiled, and TCRdb retains in-frame clones only, with some absent. The repertoire holds some 700,000 clones, with over 75% as singletons. These data were also reused for a study on human thymus T cells. That investigation notes: Corrective surgery for congenital heart defects was being performed on the healthy Finnish infants who served as donors. Thymus tissue for the work was resected from patients undergoing corrective heart surgery. What appeared biased in thymic and blood repertoires was the usage of V and J genes. In unrelated individuals, thymic repertoires overlapped highly, according to related research.

The TCR was taken from a boy under three years old with a congenital heart defect. The sample consisted of thymocytes. The chain has TRBV10-2 and TRBJ2-1; a possible D gene is TRBD2 (5 bases). CDR3 protein: CASSGESSYNEQFF. CDR3 nucleotide sequence: TGCGCCAGCAGTGGGGAGAGCTCCTACAATGAGCAGTTCTTC.